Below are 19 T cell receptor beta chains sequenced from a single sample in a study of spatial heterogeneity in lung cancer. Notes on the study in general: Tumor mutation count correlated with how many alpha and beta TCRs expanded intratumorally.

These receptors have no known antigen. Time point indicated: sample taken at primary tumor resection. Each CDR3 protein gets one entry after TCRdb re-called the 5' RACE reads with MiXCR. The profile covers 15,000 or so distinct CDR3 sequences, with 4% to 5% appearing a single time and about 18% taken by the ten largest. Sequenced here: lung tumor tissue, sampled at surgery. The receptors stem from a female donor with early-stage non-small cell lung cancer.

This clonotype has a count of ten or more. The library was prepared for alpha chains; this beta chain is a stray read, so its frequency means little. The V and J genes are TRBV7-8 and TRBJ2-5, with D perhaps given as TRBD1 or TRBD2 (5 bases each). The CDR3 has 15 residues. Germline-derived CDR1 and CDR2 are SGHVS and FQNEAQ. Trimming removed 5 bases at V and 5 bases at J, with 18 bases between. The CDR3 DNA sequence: TGTGCCAGCAGCACTCGGGACGGGCGCCGGGAGACCCAGTACTTC. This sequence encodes CASSTRDGRRETQYF.

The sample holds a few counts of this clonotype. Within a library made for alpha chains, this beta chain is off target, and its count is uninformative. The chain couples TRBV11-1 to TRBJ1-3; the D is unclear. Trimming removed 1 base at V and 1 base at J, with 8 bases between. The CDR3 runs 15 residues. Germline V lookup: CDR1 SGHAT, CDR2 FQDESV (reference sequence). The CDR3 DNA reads TGTGCCAGCAGCTTAGGACCGGAGTCTGGAAACACCATATATTTT. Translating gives CASSLGPESGNTIYF.

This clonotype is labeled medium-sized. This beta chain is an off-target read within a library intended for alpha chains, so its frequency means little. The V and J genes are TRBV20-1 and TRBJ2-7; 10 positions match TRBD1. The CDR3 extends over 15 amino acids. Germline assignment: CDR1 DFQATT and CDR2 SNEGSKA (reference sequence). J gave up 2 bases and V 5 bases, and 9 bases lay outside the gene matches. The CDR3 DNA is TGCAGTGCTTACAGCCGGGACAGGGGAACCTACGAGCAGTACTTC. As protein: CSAYSRDRGTYEQYF.

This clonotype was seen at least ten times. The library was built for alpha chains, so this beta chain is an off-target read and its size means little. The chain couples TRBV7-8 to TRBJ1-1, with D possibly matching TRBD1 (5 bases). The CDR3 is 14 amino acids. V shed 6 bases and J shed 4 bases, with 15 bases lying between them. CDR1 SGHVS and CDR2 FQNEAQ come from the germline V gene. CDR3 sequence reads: CASRGPAESTEAFF. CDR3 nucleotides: TGTGCCAGCAGGGGGCCAGCGGAGTCCACTGAAGCTTTCTTT.

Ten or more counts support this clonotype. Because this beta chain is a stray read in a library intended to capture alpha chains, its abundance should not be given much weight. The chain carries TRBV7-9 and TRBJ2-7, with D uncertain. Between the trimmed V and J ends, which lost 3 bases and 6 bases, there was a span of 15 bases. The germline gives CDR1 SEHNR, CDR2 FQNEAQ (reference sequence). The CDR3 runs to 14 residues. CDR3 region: CASSFSYSVPEQYF. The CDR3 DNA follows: TGTGCCAGCAGCTTTTCATACTCGGTTCCCGAGCAGTACTTC.

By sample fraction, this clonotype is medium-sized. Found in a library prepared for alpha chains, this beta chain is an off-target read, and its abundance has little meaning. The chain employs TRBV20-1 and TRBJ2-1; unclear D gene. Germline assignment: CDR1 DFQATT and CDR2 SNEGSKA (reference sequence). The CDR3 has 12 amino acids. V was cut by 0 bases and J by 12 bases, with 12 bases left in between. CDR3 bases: TGCAGTGCTAGAGATGGGTTGCCTGGGCAGTTCTTC. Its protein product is CSARDGLPGQFF.

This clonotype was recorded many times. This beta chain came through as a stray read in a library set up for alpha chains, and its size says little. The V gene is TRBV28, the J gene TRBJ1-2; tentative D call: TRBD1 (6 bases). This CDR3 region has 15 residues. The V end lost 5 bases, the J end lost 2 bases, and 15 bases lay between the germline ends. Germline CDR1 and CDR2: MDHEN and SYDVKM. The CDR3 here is CASSLTAGANYGYTF. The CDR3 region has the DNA TGTGCCAGCAGTCTGACGGCGGGGGCGAACTATGGCTACACCTTC.

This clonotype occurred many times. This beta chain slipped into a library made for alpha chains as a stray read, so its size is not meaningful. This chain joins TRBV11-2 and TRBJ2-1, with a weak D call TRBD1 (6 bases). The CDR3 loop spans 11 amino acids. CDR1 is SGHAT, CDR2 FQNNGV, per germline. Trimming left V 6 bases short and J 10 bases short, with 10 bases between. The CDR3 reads CASRLGTEQFF. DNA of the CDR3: TGTGCCAGCAGGCTTGGGACAGAGCAGTTCTTC. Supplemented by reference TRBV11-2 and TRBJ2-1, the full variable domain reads EAGVAQSPRYKIIEKRQSVAFWCNPISGHATLYWYQQILGQGPKLLIQFQNNGVVDDSQLPKDRFSAERLKGVDSTLKIQPAKLEDSAVYLCASRLGTEQFFGPGTRLTVL.

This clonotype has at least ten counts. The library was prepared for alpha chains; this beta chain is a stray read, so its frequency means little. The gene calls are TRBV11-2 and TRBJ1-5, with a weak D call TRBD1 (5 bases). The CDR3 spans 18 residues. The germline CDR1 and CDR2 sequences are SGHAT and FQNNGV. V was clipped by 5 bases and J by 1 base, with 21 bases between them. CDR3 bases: TGTGCCAGCAGCCCCACCCCGTCTGCCTCAGGGAGCAATCAGCCCCAGCATTTT. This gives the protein CASSPTPSASGSNQPQHF.

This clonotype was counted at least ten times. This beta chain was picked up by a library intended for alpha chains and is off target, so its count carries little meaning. CDR3 in DNA: TGTGCCAGCAGCTCTGACAACACGAACACCGGGGAGCTGTTTTTT. It encodes CASSSDNTNTGELFF. This rearrangement joins TRBV11-2 to TRBJ2-2; D unclear. CDR1 and CDR2 from the germline V gene are SGHAT and FQNNGV. The CDR3 sequence is 15 residues long. The V and J ends lost 4 bases and 0 bases respectively, with 9 bases between them.

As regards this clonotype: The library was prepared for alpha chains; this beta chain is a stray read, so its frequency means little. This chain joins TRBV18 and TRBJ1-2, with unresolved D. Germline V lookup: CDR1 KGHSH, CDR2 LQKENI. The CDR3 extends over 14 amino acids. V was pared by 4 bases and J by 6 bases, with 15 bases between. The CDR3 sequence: CASSRQSSGDGYTF. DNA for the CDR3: TGTGCCAGCTCACGCCAGAGTTCTGGAGATGGCTACACCTTC. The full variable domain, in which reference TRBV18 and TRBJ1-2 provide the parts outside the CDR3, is NAGVMQNPRHLVRRRGQEARLRCSPMKGHSHVYWYRQLPEEGLKFMVYLQKENIIDESGMPKERFSAEFPKEGPSILRIQQVVRGDSAAYFCASSRQSSGDGYTFGSGTRLTVV.

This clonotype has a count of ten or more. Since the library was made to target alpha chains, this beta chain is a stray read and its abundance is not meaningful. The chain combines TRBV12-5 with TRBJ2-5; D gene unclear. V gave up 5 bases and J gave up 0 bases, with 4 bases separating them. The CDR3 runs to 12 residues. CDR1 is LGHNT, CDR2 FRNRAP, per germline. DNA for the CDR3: TGTGCTAGTGGTACTCACCAAGAGACCCAGTACTTC. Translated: CASGTHQETQYF.

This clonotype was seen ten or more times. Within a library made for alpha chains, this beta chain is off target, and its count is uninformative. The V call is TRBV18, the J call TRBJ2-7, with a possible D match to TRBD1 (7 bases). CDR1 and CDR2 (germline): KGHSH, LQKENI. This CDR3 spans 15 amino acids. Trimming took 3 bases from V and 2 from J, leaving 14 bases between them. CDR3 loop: CASSPPEGAPYEQYF. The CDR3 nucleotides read TGTGCCAGCTCACCCCCGGAGGGGGCCCCCTACGAGCAGTACTTC.

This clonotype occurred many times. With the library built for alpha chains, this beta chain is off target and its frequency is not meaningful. The DNA of the CDR3 is TGCGCCAGCAGCTTGGCCGCCAGGGTGGACACAGATACGCAGTATTTT. Amino acids: CASSLAARVDTDTQYF. The V gene is TRBV5-1, the J gene TRBJ2-3, with a weak D call TRBD1 (5 bases). The germline V gene has CDR1 SGHRS and CDR2 YFSETQ. Trimming pared 0 bases from V and 2 bases from J, leaving 13 bases between. CDR3 length: 16 amino acids.

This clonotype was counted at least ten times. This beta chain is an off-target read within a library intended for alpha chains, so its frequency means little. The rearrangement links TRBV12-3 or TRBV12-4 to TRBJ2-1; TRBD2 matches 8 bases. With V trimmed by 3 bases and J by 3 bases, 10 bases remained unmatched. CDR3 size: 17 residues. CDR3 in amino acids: CASSFFLAGGNYNEQFF. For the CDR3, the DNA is TGTGCCAGCAGTTTTTTCTTGGCGGGGGGTAACTACAATGAGCAGTTCTTC.

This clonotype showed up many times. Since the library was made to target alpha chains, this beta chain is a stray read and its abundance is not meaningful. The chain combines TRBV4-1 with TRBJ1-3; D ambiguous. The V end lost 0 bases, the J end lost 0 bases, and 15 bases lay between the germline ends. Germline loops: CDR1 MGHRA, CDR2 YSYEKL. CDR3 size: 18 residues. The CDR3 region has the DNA TGCGCCAGCAGCCAAGAGATAGGCGGCGGCGACTCTGGAAACACCATATATTTT. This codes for CASSQEIGGGDSGNTIYF.

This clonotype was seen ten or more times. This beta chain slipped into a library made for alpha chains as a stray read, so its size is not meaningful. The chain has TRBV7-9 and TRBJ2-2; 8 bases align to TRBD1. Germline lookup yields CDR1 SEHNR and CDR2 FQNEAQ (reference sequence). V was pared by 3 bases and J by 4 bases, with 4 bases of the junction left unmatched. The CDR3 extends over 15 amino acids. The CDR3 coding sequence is TGTGCCAGCAGCTTCGGGACAGGTAGCACCGGGGAGCTGTTTTTT. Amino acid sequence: CASSFGTGSTGELFF.

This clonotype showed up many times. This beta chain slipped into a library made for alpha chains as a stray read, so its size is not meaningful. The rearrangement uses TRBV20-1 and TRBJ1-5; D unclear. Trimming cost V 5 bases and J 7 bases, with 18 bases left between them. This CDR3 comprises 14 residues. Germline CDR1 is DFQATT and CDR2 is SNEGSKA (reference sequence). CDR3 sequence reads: CSAARGGEGQPQHF. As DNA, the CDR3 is TGCAGTGCTGCCCGCGGCGGGGAAGGGCAGCCCCAGCATTTT.

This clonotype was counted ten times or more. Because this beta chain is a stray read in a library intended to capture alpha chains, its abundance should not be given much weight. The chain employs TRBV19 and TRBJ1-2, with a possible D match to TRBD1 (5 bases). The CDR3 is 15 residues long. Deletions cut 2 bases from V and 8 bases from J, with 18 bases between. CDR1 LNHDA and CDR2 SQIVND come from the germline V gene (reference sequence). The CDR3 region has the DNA TGTGCCAGTAGTATACCGGACACTGGCCTCTCCGGCTACACCTTC. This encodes CASSIPDTGLSGYTF.